The 29 T cell receptor beta chains listed next were all sequenced from one sample in a study of neoadjuvant nivolumab and ipilimumab in lung cancer. Clones were sequenced by immunoSEQ multiplex PCR, and TCRdb holds only the in-frame ones, with some missing. This sample carries about 9,000 clones, under 90% of them seen once, and the ten largest clones take roughly 8%. The sample consisted of tumor tissue, taken after neoadjuvant nivolumab, alone or with ipilimumab, at or shortly before surgery. The receptors were gathered from an adult with non-small cell lung cancer.

This clone occurred a few times. The chain is built from TRBV5-5 and TRBJ1-1; 7 bases line up with TRBD1. CDR3 length: 13 residues. Germline V gene lookup returns CDR1 SGHKS and CDR2 YYEKEE (reference sequence). J was trimmed by 4 bases and V by 3 bases; bases with no gene match: 3. The CDR3 DNA sequence: TGTGCCAGCAGCTCAGACAGGGCCACTGAAGCTTTCTTT. This codes for CASSSDRATEAFF.

The chain has TRBV18 and TRBJ1-3; D may be TRBD1 (5 bases). The CDR3 has 16 amino acids. V lost 0 bases, J lost 0 bases, and 9 bases lay in between. The germline CDR1 and CDR2 sequences are KGHSH and LQKENI. CDR3 loop: CASSPPTGNSGNTIYF. CDR3 coding DNA: TGTGCCAGCTCACCACCCACAGGAAACTCTGGAAACACCATATATTTT.

The chain is built from TRBV4-1 and TRBJ1-2; 7 positions match TRBD1. Germline V gene sequence: CDR1 MGHRA, CDR2 YSYEKL. V trimming: 0 bases; J trimming: 1 base; junction bases outside the gene matches: 5. This CDR3 is 16 amino acids long. CDR3 in amino acids: CASSQDPAGGNYGYTF. The CDR3 DNA sequence: TGCGCCAGCAGCCAAGATCCGGCAGGGGGTAACTATGGCTACACCTTC.

The J gene is TRBJ2-7, the V gene TRBV2; TRBD2 matches at 10 bases. V lost 5 bases to trimming and J lost 7 bases; unmatched junction nucleotides: 17. CDR1 SNHLY and CDR2 FYNNEI come from the germline V gene. This CDR3 is 17 amino acids long. CDR3 amino acids: CASSPLITLAGVGEQYF. In DNA, the CDR3 is TGTGCCAGCAGTCCCCTAATTACCCTAGCGGGAGTAGGAGAGCAGTACTTC.

The sample holds a few counts of this clone. The rearrangement uses TRBV29-1 and TRBJ1-1; D unclear. CDR3 size: 12 residues. Germline values: CDR1 SQVTM, CDR2 ANQGSEA. V shed 4 bases and J shed 3 bases, with 9 bases lying between them. The CDR3 sequence: CSVGVSDTEAFF. In DNA, the CDR3 is TGCAGCGTTGGGGTTTCAGACACTGAAGCTTTCTTT.

This chain joins TRBV25-1 and TRBJ1-1; D is uncertain. The germline CDR1 and CDR2 sequences are MGHDK and SYGVNS. V was shortened by 4 bases and J by 2 bases, with 2 bases between the two germline ends. The CDR3 length is 11 residues. The CDR3 here is CASSANTEAFF. CDR3 DNA sequence: TGTGCCAGCAGTGCCAACACTGAAGCTTTCTTT.

The chain joins TRBV6-1 to TRBJ1-5, with 7 bases that match TRBD1. The germline V gene has CDR1 MNHNS and CDR2 SASEGT. The V and J ends lost 1 base and 6 bases, in that order; junction bases with no gene match: 9. This CDR3 has 16 residues. The CDR3: CASSEGGGAGGQPQHF. Here the CDR3 DNA reads TGTGCCAGCAGTGAAGGTGGGGGGGCAGGGGGTCAGCCCCAGCATTTT.

The J gene is TRBJ2-2, the V gene TRBV2, with D hard to call. Trimming took off 2 bases at V and 5 bases at J, with 6 bases between the two ends. This CDR3 region has 13 residues. Germline CDR1 is SNHLY and CDR2 is FYNNEI. The chain's CDR3 is CASSEMGTGELFF. In DNA form, the CDR3 reads TGTGCCAGCAGTGAAATGGGGACCGGGGAGCTGTTTTTT. Based on the CDR3 plus reference TRBV2 and TRBJ2-2, the full variable domain is EPEVTQTPSHQVTQMGQEVILRCVPISNHLYFYWYRQILGQKVEFLVSFYNNEISEKSEIFDDQFSVERPDGSNFTLKIRSTKLEDSAMYFCASSEMGTGELFFGEGSRLTVL.

The genes are TRBV5-1 and TRBJ2-2; D possibly matches TRBD1 or TRBD2 (5 bases each). CDR3 length equals 14 residues. Germline V lookup: CDR1 SGHRS, CDR2 YFSETQ. Trimming removed 1 base at V and 4 bases at J, with 8 bases between. The CDR3: CASSLLRGTGELFF. The CDR3 DNA reads as TGCGCCAGCAGCTTGTTGAGGGGCACCGGGGAGCTGTTTTTT.

In this sample, this clone turned up once. The chain couples TRBV15 to TRBJ1-5, with a possible D match to TRBD1 (6 bases). The CDR3 runs to 16 residues. The V end was cut by 4 bases, the J end by 3 bases, with 16 bases between. Germline CDR1 is LNHNV and CDR2 is YYDKDF (reference sequence). The CDR3 nucleotides read TGTGCCACCAGCACTCAATCGGGACACCTCAATCAGCCCCAGCATTTT. This translates into CATSTQSGHLNQPQHF.

The sample holds one count of this clone. The chain joins TRBV11-2 to TRBJ2-3; TRBD2 aligns across 10 bases. The CDR3 consists of 17 residues. After removal of 5 bases from V and 4 bases from J, the junction contained 12 bases not matched to a gene. The germline CDR1 and CDR2 sequences are SGHAT and FQNNGV. The CDR3 region has the DNA TGTGCCAGCAGCCTAGGAAGCGGGGGGGCCCACGCAGATACGCAGTATTTT. This translates into CASSLGSGGAHADTQYF.

The gene calls are TRBV10-3 and TRBJ2-2; D possibly matches TRBD1 or TRBD2 (5 bases each). Germline values: CDR1 ENHRY, CDR2 SYGVKD. V shed 4 bases and J shed 8 bases, with 17 bases lying between them. The CDR3 has 15 residues. The CDR3 sequence: CAISVLEGPRGELFF. CDR3 nucleotide sequence: TGTGCCATCAGTGTCCTTGAGGGGCCCCGTGGGGAGCTGTTTTTT.

V usage is TRBV19 and J usage is TRBJ1-5; perhaps TRBD1 as D (6 bases). Germline V gene sequence: CDR1 LNHDA, CDR2 SQIVND (reference sequence). This CDR3 comprises 14 residues. V lost 4 bases and J 2 bases, leaving 9 bases between the germline ends. The chain's CDR3 is CASSTQGGNQPQHF. For the CDR3, the DNA is TGTGCCAGTAGTACACAGGGAGGCAATCAGCCCCAGCATTTT.

The chain couples TRBV30 to TRBJ2-3, with 7 bases identical to TRBD2. After removal of 0 bases from V and 6 bases from J, the junction contained 18 bases not matched to a gene. Germline V CDR1 and CDR2: GTSNPN, SVGIG (reference sequence). This CDR3 is built from 18 residues. The CDR3, as DNA: TGTGCCTGGAGTGTACTTGCGGGAGTCCCGGCCAGGCCGGATACGCAGTATTTT. Protein: CAWSVLAGVPARPDTQYF.

The rearrangement joins TRBV5-1 to TRBJ1-2; TRBD1 agrees at 7 bases. Per germline, CDR1 SGHRS and CDR2 YFSETQ. J lost 4 bases, V lost 2 bases, and 5 bases had no gene match. The length of the CDR3 is 14 residues. The CDR3 coding sequence is TGCGCCAGCAGCTTCTTAGGGGGCTCCTATGGCTACACCTTC. Encoded protein: CASSFLGGSYGYTF.

The chain employs TRBV30 and TRBJ1-6; possible D gene TRBD1, 5 bases. The CDR3 is 14 residues long. The V gene's germline CDR1 is GTSNPN and CDR2 SVGIG (reference sequence). The V gene lost 7 bases and the J gene lost 6 bases, with 16 bases spanning the gap. For the CDR3, the DNA is TGTGCCTCAGAGGTAGGACAACGTAATTCACCCCTCCACTTT. It codes for CASEVGQRNSPLHF.

This sequence joins TRBV2 and TRBJ1-1, with 7 bases that match TRBD1. The germline CDR1 and CDR2 sequences are SNHLY and FYNNEI. Trimming took 5 bases from V and 5 from J; bases not matched to a gene: 8. This CDR3 comprises 14 residues. The CDR3 loop is CASSPTRGNTEAFF. As DNA, the CDR3 is TGTGCCAGCAGTCCGACCAGGGGGAATACTGAAGCTTTCTTT.

The chain links TRBV7-6 to TRBJ2-7; 8 bases line up with TRBD1. Germline V gene lookup returns CDR1 SGHVS and CDR2 FNYEAQ. The V and J ends lost 5 bases and 2 bases, in that order; junction bases with no gene match: 5. The CDR3 length is 14 residues. The CDR3 bases are TGTGCCAGCAGCGGTAGGACAGGGCCCTACGAGCAGTACTTC. Protein: CASSGRTGPYEQYF.

The chain couples TRBV5-5 to TRBJ1-1; TRBD1 might be the D (6 bases). V was clipped by 4 bases and J by 2 bases, with 12 bases between them. This CDR3 contains 14 residues. Per the germline V gene, CDR1 is SGHKS and CDR2 is YYEKEE (reference sequence). The chain's CDR3 is CASSPLDSNTEAFF. The DNA of the CDR3 is TGTGCCAGCAGCCCTCTGGACAGCAACACTGAAGCTTTCTTT.

CDR3 loop: CASSPETKLEQYF. The CDR3 DNA sequence: TGTGCCAGCTCACCAGAGACTAAACTCGAGCAGTACTTC. The rearrangement uses TRBV18 and TRBJ2-7, with D perhaps TRBD2 (5 bases). Trimming shortened V by 2 bases and J by 6 bases, and 11 bases separated the two germline ends. The CDR3 loop spans 13 amino acids. The germline V gene has CDR1 KGHSH and CDR2 LQKENI.

CDR3 sequence: CASSRPLGMRGYTEAFF. CDR3 coding DNA: TGCGCCAGCAGCCGACCCTTGGGGATGAGGGGCTACACTGAAGCTTTCTTT. The chain carries TRBV4-1 and TRBJ1-1, with D perhaps matching TRBD1 (5 bases). CDR1 MGHRA and CDR2 YSYEKL come from the germline V gene. The V and J ends lost 4 bases and 3 bases respectively, with 21 bases between them. There are 17 residues in the CDR3.

The chain carries TRBV4-2 and TRBJ2-1; TRBD2 might be the D (6 bases). V was shortened by 1 base and J by 6 bases, with 16 bases between the two germline ends. The CDR3 is 16 residues long. Germline lookup yields CDR1 LGHNA and CDR2 YNFKEQ. The CDR3 nucleotides read TGTGCCAGCAGCCAAGGGGACCCCGGAGGGCCCAATGAGCAGTTCTTC. This codes for CASSQGDPGGPNEQFF.

This chain links TRBV2 with TRBJ1-2; D is unresolved. Germline V gene lookup returns CDR1 SNHLY and CDR2 FYNNEI. The CDR3 runs 12 residues. Trimming shortened V by 3 bases and J by 6 bases, and 8 bases separated the two germline ends. Written as DNA, the CDR3 is TGTGCCAGCAGTGAGTCTGAGGATGGCTACACCTTC. It codes for CASSESEDGYTF.

To note about this clone: A junction boundary mismatches the germline segment, possibly from a read error. V is TRBV5-1 and J is TRBJ2-2, with 12 bases lining up with TRBD2. Germline V gives CDR1 SGHRS, CDR2 YFSETQ. The CDR3 consists of 18 residues. The CDR3 DNA is TGCGCCAGCAGCTTCTCGGGAACTAGCGGGAGGAACTCCGGGGAGCTGTTTTTT. Protein sequence: CASSFSGTSGRNSGELFF.

This chain joins TRBV2 and TRBJ1-1; no definite D call. Germline V gene data show CDR1 as SNHLY and CDR2 as FYNNEI. V lost 8 bases, J lost 3 bases, and 16 bases lay in between. The CDR3 extends over 14 amino acids. This chain's CDR3 is CASSSFLGDTEAFF. DNA for the CDR3: TGTGCCAGCTCTAGCTTCCTCGGGGACACTGAAGCTTTCTTT.

This clone was seen only once. The chain recombines TRBV2 with TRBJ1-1; no clear D gene. The CDR3 extends over 13 amino acids. V lost 6 bases to trimming and J lost 0 bases, with 8 bases between them. Germline V lookup: CDR1 SNHLY, CDR2 FYNNEI. The CDR3 region is CASSMEMNTEAFF. CDR3 nucleotide sequence: TGTGCCAGCAGCATGGAGATGAACACTGAAGCTTTCTTT.

This clone was observed a few times. The chain employs TRBV18 and TRBJ2-1, with D unresolved. V was cut by 1 base and J by 1 base, with 5 bases left in between. The CDR3 is 14 amino acids. Germline V CDR1 and CDR2: KGHSH, LQKENI. The CDR3 sequence: CASSPLGSYNEQFF. The CDR3 region has the DNA TGTGCCAGCTCACCACTCGGTTCCTACAATGAGCAGTTCTTC.

The chain joins TRBV5-4 to TRBJ2-3; 9 bases align to TRBD1. Germline loops: CDR1 SGHNT, CDR2 YYREEE (reference sequence). The CDR3 loop spans 14 amino acids. Trimming at V came to 4 bases and at J to 3 bases, leaving 3 bases not matched to a gene. Written as DNA, the CDR3 is TGTGCCAGCAGCCCCGGACAGGGGACAGATACGCAGTATTTT. Translated: CASSPGQGTDTQYF.

The table lists this clone with a few counts. V usage is TRBV6-1 and J usage is TRBJ2-1; D call uncertain. The ends were cut back, 6 bases at V and 0 bases at J, with 9 bases in the middle. The CDR3 totals 14 residues. Germline V gene lookup returns CDR1 MNHNS and CDR2 SASEGT. The CDR3 nucleotides are TGTGCCAGCAGGGCCCAGAGCTCCTACAATGAGCAGTTCTTC. Translating gives CASRAQSSYNEQFF.